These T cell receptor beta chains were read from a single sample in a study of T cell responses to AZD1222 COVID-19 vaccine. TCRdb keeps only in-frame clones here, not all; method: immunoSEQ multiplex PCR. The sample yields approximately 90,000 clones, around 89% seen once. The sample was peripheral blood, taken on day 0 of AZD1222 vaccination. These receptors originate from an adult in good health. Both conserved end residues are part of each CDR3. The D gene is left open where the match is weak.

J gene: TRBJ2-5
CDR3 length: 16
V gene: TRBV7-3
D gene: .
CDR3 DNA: TGTGCCAGCAGCCCGGAGGGGGGTAGAAACCAAGAGACCCAGTACTTC
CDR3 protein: CASSPEGGRNQETQYF

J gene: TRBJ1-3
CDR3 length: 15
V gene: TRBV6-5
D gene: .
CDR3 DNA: TGTGCCAGCAGTCAACCCGGGGGCTATGGAAACACCATATATTTT
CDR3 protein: CASSQPGGYGNTIYF

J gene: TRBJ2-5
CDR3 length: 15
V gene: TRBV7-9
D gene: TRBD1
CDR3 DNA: TGTGCCAGCAGCTTATGGGGACAGGTAAAAGAGACCCAGTACTTC
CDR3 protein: CASSLWGQVKETQYF

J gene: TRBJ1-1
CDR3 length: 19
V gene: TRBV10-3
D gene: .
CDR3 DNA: TGTGCCATCAGTGCCCAGCCGGGACAATCATGGTCCTTGAGTACTGAAGCTTTCTTT
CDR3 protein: CAISAQPGQSWSLSTEAFF

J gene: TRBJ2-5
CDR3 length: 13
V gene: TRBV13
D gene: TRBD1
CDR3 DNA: TGTGCCAGCAGGGGGACAGTACAAGAGACCCAGTACTTC
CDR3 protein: CASRGTVQETQYF

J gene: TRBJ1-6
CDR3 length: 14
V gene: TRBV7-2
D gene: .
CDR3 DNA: TGTGCCAGCAGCCTCAGGGTCCCCCTCGAGCCCCTCCACTTT
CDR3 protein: CASSLRVPLEPLHF

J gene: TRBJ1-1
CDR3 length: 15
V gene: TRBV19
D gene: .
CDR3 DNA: TGTGCCAGTAGTATAGTTGGTCCGAGGAACACTGAAGCTTTCTTT
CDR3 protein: CASSIVGPRNTEAFF

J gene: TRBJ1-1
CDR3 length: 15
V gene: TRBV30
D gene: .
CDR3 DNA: TGTGCCTGGAGGCGCCCGGAAATAATGAACACTGAAGCTTTCTTT
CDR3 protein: CAWRRPEIMNTEAFF

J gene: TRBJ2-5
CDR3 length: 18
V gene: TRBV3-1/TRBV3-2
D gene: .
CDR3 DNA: TGTGCCAGCAGCCAGATAGGTGGGCCGGGGGAGAACTATGGGACCCAGTACTTC
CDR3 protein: CASSQIGGPGENYGTQYF

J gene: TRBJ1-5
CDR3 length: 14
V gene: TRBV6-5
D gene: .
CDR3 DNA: TGTGCCAGCAGTACGACGGCAAGCAATCAGCCCCAGCATTTT
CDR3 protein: CASSTTASNQPQHF

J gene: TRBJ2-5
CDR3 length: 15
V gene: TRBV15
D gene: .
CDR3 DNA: TGTGCCACCAGCGATTTGGGGGGCGAGTCGGAGACCCAGTACTTC
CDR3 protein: CATSDLGGESETQYF

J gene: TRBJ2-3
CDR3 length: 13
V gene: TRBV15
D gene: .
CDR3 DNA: TGTGCCACCAGCGCCCTCCGAACGGATACGCAGTATTTT
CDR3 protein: CATSALRTDTQYF

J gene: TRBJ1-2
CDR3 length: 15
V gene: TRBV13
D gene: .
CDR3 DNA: TGTGCCAGCAGCTTAGGGAGGGGCCATGGTAGCGGCTACACCTTC
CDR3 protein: CASSLGRGHGSGYTF

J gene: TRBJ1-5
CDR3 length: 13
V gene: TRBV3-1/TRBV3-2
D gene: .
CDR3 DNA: TGTGCCAGCAGCCAAGGTGTTGGGCAGCCCCAGCATTTT
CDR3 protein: CASSQGVGQPQHF